This T cell receptor beta chain originates from a study of blood T cell repertoires in COVID-19. Looking at the study overall: Sites across the United States, Italy and Spain contributed samples from acute and convalescent COVID-19. Sources were T cells, B-cell-depleted T cells, or PBMCs; the material itself was cDNA or gDNA.

Authors' processing steps: Researchers report that nucleated cell counts were estimated from reference gene primer amplification. Sequencing was performed with immunoSEQ multiplex PCR; in TCRdb, only in-frame clones are kept and a portion is missing. The V and J calls and the clone size are those of that table, but D and trimming were determined from the DNA. The data hold 84,000 or so clones, with almost 95% observed a single time. The CDR3 contains 15 residues. Trimming took 0 bases from V and 7 from J; bases not matched to a gene: 6. Germline lookup yields CDR1 SGHRS and CDR2 YFSETQ. Sequenced input: peripheral blood. This TCR was recovered from a woman aged 55-70 years with active COVID-19. The chain carries TRBV5-1 and TRBJ1-5; 8 nucleotides line up with TRBD1. The CDR3 spells CASSLGQGAYQPQHF. CDR3 coding DNA: TGCGCCAGCAGCTTGGGTCAGGGGGCTTACCAGCCCCAGCATTTT.